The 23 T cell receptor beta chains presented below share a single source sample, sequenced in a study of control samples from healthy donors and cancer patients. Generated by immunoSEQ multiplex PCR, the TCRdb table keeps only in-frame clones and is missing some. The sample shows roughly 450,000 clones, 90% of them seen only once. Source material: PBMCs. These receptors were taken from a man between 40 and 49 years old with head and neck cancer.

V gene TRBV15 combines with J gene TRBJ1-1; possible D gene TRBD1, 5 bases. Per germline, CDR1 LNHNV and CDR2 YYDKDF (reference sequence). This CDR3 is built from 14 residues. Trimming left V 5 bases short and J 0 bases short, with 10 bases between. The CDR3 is CATSRRQLNTEAFF. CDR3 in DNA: TGTGCCACCAGCCGAAGACAGTTGAACACTGAAGCTTTCTTT.

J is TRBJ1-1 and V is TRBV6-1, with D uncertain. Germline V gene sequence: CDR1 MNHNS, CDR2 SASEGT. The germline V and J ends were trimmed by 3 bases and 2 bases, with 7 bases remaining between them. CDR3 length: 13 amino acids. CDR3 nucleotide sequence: TGTGCCAGCAGTGAGAACTTAAACACTGAAGCTTTCTTT. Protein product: CASSENLNTEAFF.

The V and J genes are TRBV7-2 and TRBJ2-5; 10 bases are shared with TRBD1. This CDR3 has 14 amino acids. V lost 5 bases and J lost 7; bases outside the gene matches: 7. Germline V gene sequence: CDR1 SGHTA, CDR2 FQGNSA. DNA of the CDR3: TGTGCCAGCAGCATAGGGACAGGGGCGGCGACCCAGTACTTC. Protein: CASSIGTGAATQYF.

The CDR3 sequence: CASSLDGVKNTEAFF. The CDR3, as DNA: TGCGCCAGCAGCTTGGATGGCGTGAAGAACACTGAAGCTTTCTTT. The V and J genes are TRBV5-1 and TRBJ1-1, with no clear D. Germline loops: CDR1 SGHRS, CDR2 YFSETQ. The germline V and J ends were trimmed by 0 bases and 1 base, with 10 bases remaining between them. The CDR3 spans 15 residues.

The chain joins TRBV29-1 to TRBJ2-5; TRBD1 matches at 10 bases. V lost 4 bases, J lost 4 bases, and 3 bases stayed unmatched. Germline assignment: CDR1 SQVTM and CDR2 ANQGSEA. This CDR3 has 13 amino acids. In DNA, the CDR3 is TGCAGCGTTGCGGGGACAGGGGCAGAGACCCAGTACTTC. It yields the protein CSVAGTGAETQYF.

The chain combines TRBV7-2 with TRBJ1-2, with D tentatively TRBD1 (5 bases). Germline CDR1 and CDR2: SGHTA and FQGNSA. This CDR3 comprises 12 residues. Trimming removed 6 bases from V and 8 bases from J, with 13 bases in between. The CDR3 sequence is CASSFREGGYTF. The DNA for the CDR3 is TGTGCCAGCAGTTTCCGGGAGGGGGGCTACACCTTC.

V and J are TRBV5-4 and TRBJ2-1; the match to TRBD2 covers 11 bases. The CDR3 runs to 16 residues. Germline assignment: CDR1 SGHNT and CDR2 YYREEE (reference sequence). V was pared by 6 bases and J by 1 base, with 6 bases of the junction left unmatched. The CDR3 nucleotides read TGTGCCAGCAAAAGTAGCGGGGGGGTTTCCTACAATGAGCAGTTCTTC. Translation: CASKSSGGVSYNEQFF.

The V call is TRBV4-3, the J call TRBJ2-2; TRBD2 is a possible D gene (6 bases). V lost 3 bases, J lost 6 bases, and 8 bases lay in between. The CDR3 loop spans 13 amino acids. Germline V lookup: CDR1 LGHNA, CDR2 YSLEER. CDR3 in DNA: TGCGCCAGCAGCCAGGGGACTGCCGGGGAGCTGTTTTTT. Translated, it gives CASSQGTAGELFF.

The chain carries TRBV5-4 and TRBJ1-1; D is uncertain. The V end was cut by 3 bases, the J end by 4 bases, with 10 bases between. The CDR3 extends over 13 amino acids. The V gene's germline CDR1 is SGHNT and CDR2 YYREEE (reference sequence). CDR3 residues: CASSSQGPTEAFF. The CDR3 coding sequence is TGTGCCAGCAGCTCGCAAGGGCCCACTGAAGCTTTCTTT.

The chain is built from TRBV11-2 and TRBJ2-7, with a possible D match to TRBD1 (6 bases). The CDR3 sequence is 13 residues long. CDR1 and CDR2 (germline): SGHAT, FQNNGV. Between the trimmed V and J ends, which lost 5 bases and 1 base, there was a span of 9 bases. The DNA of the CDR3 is TGTGCCAGCAGCCGGGACACGTCCTACGAGCAGTACTTC. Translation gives CASSRDTSYEQYF.

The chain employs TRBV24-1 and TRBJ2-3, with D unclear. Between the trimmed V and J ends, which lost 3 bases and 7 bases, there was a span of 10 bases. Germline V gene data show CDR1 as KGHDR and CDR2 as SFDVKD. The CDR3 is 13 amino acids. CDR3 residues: CATSDLDQNTQYF. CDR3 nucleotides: TGTGCCACCAGTGATCTCGACCAGAATACGCAGTATTTT.

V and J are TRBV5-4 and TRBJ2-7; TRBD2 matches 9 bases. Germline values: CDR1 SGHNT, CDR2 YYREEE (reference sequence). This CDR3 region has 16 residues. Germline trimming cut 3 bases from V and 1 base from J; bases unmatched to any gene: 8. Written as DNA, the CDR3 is TGTGCCAGCAGCTCGGGGTGGCTAGCGGGATCCTACGAGCAGTACTTC. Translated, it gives CASSSGWLAGSYEQYF.

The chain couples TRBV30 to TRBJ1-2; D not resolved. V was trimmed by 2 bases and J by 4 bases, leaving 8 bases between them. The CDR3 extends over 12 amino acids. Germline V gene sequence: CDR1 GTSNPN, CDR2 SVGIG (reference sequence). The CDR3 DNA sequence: TGTGCCTGGAGTCCCCTGGCCTATGGCTACACCTTC. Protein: CAWSPLAYGYTF.

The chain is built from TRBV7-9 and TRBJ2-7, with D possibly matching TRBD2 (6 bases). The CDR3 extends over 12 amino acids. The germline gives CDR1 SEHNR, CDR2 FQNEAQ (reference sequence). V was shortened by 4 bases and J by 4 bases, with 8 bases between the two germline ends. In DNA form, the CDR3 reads TGTGCCAGCAGCTGGGGGGTTTACGAGCAGTACTTC. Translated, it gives CASSWGVYEQYF. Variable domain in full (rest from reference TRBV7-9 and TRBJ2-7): DTGVSQNPRHKITKRGQNVTFRCDPISEHNRLYWYRQTLGQGPEFLTYFQNEAQLEKSRLLSDRFSAERPKGSFSTLEIQRTEQGDSAMYLCASSWGVYEQYFGPGTRLTVT.

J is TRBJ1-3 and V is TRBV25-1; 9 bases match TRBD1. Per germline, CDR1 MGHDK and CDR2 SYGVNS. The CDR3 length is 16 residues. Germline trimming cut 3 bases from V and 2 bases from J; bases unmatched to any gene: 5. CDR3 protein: CASSDTGTGPGNTIYF. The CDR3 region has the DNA TGTGCCAGCAGTGATACCGGGACAGGGCCTGGAAACACCATATATTTT.

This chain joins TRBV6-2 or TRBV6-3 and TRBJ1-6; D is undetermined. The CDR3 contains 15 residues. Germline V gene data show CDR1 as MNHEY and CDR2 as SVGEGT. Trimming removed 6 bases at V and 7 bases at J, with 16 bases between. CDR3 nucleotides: TGTGCCAGCAGCCAGACGGAGGGTACCAATTCACCCCTCCACTTT. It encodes CASSQTEGTNSPLHF.

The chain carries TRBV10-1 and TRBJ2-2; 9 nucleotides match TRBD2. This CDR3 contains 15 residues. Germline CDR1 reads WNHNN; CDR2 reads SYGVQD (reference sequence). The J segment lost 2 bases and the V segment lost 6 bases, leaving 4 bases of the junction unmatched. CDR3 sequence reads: CASSLGLANTGELFF. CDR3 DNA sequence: TGCGCCAGCAGCCTGGGACTAGCAAACACCGGGGAGCTGTTTTTT.

In DNA, the CDR3 is TGTGCCAGCAGTTACTCGAGTCAGGGGGCCACTGAAGCTTTCTTT. Protein product: CASSYSSQGATEAFF. The chain couples TRBV6-6 to TRBJ1-1; 8 nucleotides align to TRBD1. The CDR3 consists of 15 residues. Losses at the gene ends were 0 bases for V and 4 bases for J; bases not matched to a gene: 4. Germline CDR1 reads MNHNY; CDR2 reads SVGAGI (reference sequence).

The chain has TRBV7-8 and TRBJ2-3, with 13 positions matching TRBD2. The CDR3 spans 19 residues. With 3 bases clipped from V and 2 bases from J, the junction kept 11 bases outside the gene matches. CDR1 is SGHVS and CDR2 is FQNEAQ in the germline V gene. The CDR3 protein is CASSFRTSGRRGNTDTQYF. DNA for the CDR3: TGTGCCAGCAGCTTCCGGACTAGCGGGAGACGGGGGAACACAGATACGCAGTATTTT.

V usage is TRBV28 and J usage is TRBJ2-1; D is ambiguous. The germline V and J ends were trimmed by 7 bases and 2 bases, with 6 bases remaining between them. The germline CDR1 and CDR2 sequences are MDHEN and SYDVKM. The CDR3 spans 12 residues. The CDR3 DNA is TGTGCCAGCACTGACCCCTACAATGAGCAGTTCTTC. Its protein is CASTDPYNEQFF.

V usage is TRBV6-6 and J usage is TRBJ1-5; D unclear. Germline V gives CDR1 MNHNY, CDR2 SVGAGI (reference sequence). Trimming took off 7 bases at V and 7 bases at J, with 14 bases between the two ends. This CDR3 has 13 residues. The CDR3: CASTLNVGQPQHF. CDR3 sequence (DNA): TGTGCCAGCACCTTAAATGTAGGGCAGCCCCAGCATTTT.

The CDR3, as DNA: TGTGCCACCAGCGCACCGGGACGACCCATTCAAGAGACCCAGTACTTC. As protein: CATSAPGRPIQETQYF. The gene calls are TRBV15 and TRBJ2-5; D is perhaps TRBD1 or TRBD2 (5 bases each). Germline loops: CDR1 LNHNV, CDR2 YYDKDF (reference sequence). Trimming left V 5 bases short and J 2 bases short, with 18 bases between. This CDR3 has 16 residues.

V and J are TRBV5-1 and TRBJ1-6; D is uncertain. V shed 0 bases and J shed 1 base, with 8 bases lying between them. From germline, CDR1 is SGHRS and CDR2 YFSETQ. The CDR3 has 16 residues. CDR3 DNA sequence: TGCGCCAGCAGCTTGGAGGCAGGATCCTATAATTCACCCCTCCACTTT. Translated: CASSLEAGSYNSPLHF.